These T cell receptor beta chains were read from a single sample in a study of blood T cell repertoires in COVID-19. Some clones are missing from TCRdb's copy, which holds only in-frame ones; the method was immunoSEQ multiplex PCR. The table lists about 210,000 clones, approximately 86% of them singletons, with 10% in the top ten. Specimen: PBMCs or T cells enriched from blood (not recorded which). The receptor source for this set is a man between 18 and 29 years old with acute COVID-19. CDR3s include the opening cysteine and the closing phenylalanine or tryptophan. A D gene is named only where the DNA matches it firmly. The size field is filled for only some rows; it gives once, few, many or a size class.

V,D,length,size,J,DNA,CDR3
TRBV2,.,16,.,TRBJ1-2,TGTGCCAGCACCCCGACCAGTAGACAGCCTGGTCATGGCTACACCTTC,CASTPTSRQPGHGYTF
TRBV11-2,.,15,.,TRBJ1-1,TGTGCCAGCAGTCACCCGGCGGGGGGATTTCCTGAAGCTTTCTTT,CASSHPAGGFPEAFF
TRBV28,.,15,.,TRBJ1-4,TGTGCCAGCAGTTTCGGGGGAAGGGCTAATGAAAAACTGTTTTTT,CASSFGGRANEKLFF
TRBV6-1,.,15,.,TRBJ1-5,TGTGCCAGCAGTGAAAGTGAGAATAGCAATCAGCCCCAGCATTTT,CASSESENSNQPQHF
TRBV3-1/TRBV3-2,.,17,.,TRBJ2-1,TGTGCCAGCAGTCTCCACCTAGGGGGTATGACCTACAATGAGCAGTTCTTC,CASSLHLGGMTYNEQFF
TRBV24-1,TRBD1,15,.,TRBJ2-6,TGTGCCACCAGTGACCAGGGGGCTGGGGCCAACGTCCTGACTTTC,CATSDQGAGANVLTF
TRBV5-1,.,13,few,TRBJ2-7,TGCGCCAGCAGCTTGGACTCAGGGCTCGAGCAGTACTTC,CASSLDSGLEQYF
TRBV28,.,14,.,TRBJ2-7,TGTGCCAGCACCCAGAGGGACAACTCCTACGAGCAGTACTTC,CASTQRDNSYEQYF
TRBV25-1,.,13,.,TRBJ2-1,TGTGCCAGCAGTAAGACAGATCCCAATGAGCAGTTCTTC,CASSKTDPNEQFF
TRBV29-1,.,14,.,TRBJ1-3,TGCAGCGTTGAACCGTCAATGAGTGGAAACACCATATATTTT,CSVEPSMSGNTIYF
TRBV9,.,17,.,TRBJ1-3,TGTGCCAGCAGCGTAGAGGGGGAACCGAACTCTGGAAACACCATATATTTT,CASSVEGEPNSGNTIYF
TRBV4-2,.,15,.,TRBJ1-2,TGTGCCAGCAGCCAAGATGTCAGGCAGGGTTTTGGCTACACCTTC,CASSQDVRQGFGYTF
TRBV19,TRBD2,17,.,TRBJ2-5,TGTGCCAGTAGTGGGTATCCTAGCGGGAGTAACCAAGAGACCCAGTACTTC,CASSGYPSGSNQETQYF
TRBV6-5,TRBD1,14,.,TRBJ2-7,TGTGCCAGCAGCCCCGGGACAGGGTCCTACGAGCAGTACTTC,CASSPGTGSYEQYF
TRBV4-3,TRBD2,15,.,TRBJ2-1,TGCGCCAGCAGCCAAGAGGCTAGCGGGAGCGATGAGCAGTTCTTC,CASSQEASGSDEQFF
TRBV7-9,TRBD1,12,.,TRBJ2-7,TGTGCCACGACCGGGACAGAGTACGAGCAGTACTTC,CATTGTEYEQYF
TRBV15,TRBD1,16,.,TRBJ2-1,TGTGCCACCAGCATCATGGCCGGGACAGGGCTGAATGAGCAGTTCTTC,CATSIMAGTGLNEQFF
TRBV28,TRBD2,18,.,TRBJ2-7,TGTGCCAGCAGTATATCGGGACTAGCGGGAGGGCTTCTTTACGAGCAGTACTTC,CASSISGLAGGLLYEQYF
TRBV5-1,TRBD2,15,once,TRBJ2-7,TGCGCCAGCAGCTTGTCAACTAGCGGGAGTTACGAGCAGTACTTC,CASSLSTSGSYEQYF
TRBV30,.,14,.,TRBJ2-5,TGTGCCTGGAGTGTACGGAGCGGACAAGAGACCCAGTACTTC,CAWSVRSGQETQYF
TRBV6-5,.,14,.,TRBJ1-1,TGTGCCAGCAGACCCCAAGGGGGGAACACTGAAGCTTTCTTT,CASRPQGGNTEAFF
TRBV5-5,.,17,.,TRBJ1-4,TGTGCCAGCAGCTTGGAGAGTTACTTCGCAACTAATGAAAAACTGTTTTTT,CASSLESYFATNEKLFF
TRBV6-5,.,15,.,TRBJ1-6,TGTGCCAGCAGTTTAGGGGCGATATTAAATTCACCCCTCCACTTT,CASSLGAILNSPLHF
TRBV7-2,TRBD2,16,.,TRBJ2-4,TGTGCCAGCAGCTTTTCAGCGGGAGTTGCCAAAAACATTCAGTACTTC,CASSFSAGVAKNIQYF
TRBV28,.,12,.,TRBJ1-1,TGTGCCAGCAGATCGGGGGGGCGTGGAGCTTTCTTT,CASRSGGRGAFF